One and the same sample provided the 13 T cell receptor beta chains below, sequenced in a study of OX40 agonist ivuxolimab in advanced cancers. Some clones are missing from TCRdb's copy, which holds only in-frame ones; the method was immunoSEQ multiplex PCR. This sample has roughly 80,000 clones; approximately 86% occur once, and the top ten carry approximately 1.9%. The specimen was CD4+ or CD8+ T cells sorted from blood, collected in a trial of the OX40 agonist ivuxolimab. The source of these receptors is an adult with an advanced solid tumor such as melanoma, head and neck, liver or kidney cancer.

The chain has TRBV30 and TRBJ1-5; TRBD1 aligns across 8 bases. V shed 6 bases, J shed 4 bases, and the junction held 11 bases outside the gene matches. Germline assignment: CDR1 GTSNPN and CDR2 SVGIG (reference sequence). The CDR3 is made up of 15 amino acids. In DNA, the CDR3 is TGTGCCTGTTCTCACATGACAGGGGTGAATCAGCCCCAGCATTTT. It specifies CACSHMTGVNQPQHF.

V and J are TRBV19 and TRBJ1-1; D not certain. The V and J ends lost 2 bases and 4 bases respectively, with 14 bases between them. The CDR3 loop spans 15 amino acids. CDR1 and CDR2 (germline): LNHDA, SQIVND (reference sequence). The CDR3 nucleotides read TGTGCCAGTAGTATAAGGGTTTTGACGATCACTGAAGCTTTCTTT. This codes for CASSIRVLTITEAFF.

The V call is TRBV30, the J call TRBJ1-4, with TRBD1 matching over 11 bases. CDR3 length equals 14 residues. V trimming: 1 base; J trimming: 10 bases; junction bases outside the gene matches: 5. Germline CDR1 GTSNPN, CDR2 SVGIG (reference sequence). CDR3 sequence reads: CAWSGGTGGGKLFF. CDR3 nucleotides: TGTGCCTGGAGTGGGGGGACAGGGGGAGGAAAACTGTTTTTT.

The gene calls are TRBV28 and TRBJ2-1; D is ambiguous. The CDR3 runs to 12 residues. Germline CDR1 is MDHEN and CDR2 is SYDVKM. Trimming shortened V by 3 bases and J by 5 bases, and 5 bases separated the two germline ends. This CDR3 reads CASSFYDNEQFF. The DNA for the CDR3 is TGTGCCAGCAGTTTTTACGACAATGAGCAGTTCTTC.

This chain joins TRBV7-8 and TRBJ2-7, with 13 nucleotides matching TRBD2. The J segment lost 4 bases and the V segment lost 4 bases, leaving 16 bases of the junction unmatched. Germline-derived CDR1 and CDR2 are SGHVS and FQNEAQ. The CDR3 extends over 19 amino acids. The CDR3 DNA is TGTGCCAGCAGCTCAACTAGCGGGAGGGCCTTGACCTCACAATACGAGCAGTACTTC. Amino acids: CASSSTSGRALTSQYEQYF.

This clone appeared once. The chain employs TRBV19 and TRBJ2-1; 11 bases are shared with TRBD2. Germline CDR1 is LNHDA and CDR2 is SQIVND (reference sequence). The J segment lost 7 bases and the V segment lost 4 bases, leaving 6 bases of the junction unmatched. The length of the CDR3 is 15 residues. CDR3 nucleotides: TGTGCCAGTAGTAGGTTAGCGGGGGGGCTTAATGAGCAGTTCTTC. It translates to CASSRLAGGLNEQFF.

This chain links TRBV7-2 with TRBJ1-1; 8 bases line up with TRBD1. CDR1 and CDR2 (germline): SGHTA, FQGNSA. The J segment lost 0 bases and the V segment lost 5 bases, leaving 11 bases of the junction unmatched. This CDR3 is 17 amino acids long. The CDR3 region has the DNA TGTGCCAGCAGCCCAACAGACAGGGGACTTATGAACACTGAAGCTTTCTTT. It codes for CASSPTDRGLMNTEAFF.

V gene TRBV20-1 combines with J gene TRBJ2-5; no reliable D call. There are 11 residues in the CDR3. V was pared by 0 bases and J by 5 bases, with 4 bases between. In germline, CDR1 is DFQATT, CDR2 SNEGSKA (reference sequence). This CDR3 is CSARDPETQYF. In nucleotides, the CDR3 is TGCAGTGCTAGAGATCCGGAGACCCAGTACTTC.

V gene TRBV7-2 combines with J gene TRBJ2-2; no firm D call. V lost 5 bases and J lost 5, with 15 bases in between. CDR1 and CDR2 (germline): SGHTA, FQGNSA. The CDR3 loop spans 15 amino acids. CDR3 coding DNA: TGTGCCAGCAGCCCGAGACGGCGGCTTACCGGGGAGCTGTTTTTT. Translation: CASSPRRRLTGELFF.

This rearrangement joins TRBV14 to TRBJ1-4; 8 nucleotides line up with TRBD1. CDR1 is SGHDN and CDR2 is FVKESK in the germline V gene. This CDR3 is built from 19 residues. V dropped 0 bases and J dropped 8; count of bases not matched to a gene: 17. The CDR3 loop reads CASSQDFRTGWWTKEKLFF. The CDR3, as DNA: TGTGCCAGCAGCCAAGATTTTAGGACAGGGTGGTGGACGAAAGAAAAACTGTTTTTT. Based on the CDR3 plus reference TRBV14 and TRBJ1-4, the full variable domain is EAGVTQFPSHSVIEKGQTVTLRCDPISGHDNLYWYRRVMGKEIKFLLHFVKESKQDESGMPNNRFLAERTGGTYSTLKVQPAELEDSGVYFCASSQDFRTGWWTKEKLFFGSGTQLSVL.

The rearrangement links TRBV2 to TRBJ1-2; possible D gene TRBD1, 5 bases. Per germline, CDR1 SNHLY and CDR2 FYNNEI. CDR3 length: 15 amino acids. With 2 bases removed from V and 2 bases from J, the gap between germline ends came to 12 bases. This chain's CDR3 is CASSEIGTVNYGYTF. CDR3 bases: TGTGCCAGCAGTGAAATTGGGACGGTGAACTATGGCTACACCTTC. Looking up the rest from reference TRBV2 and TRBJ1-2 gives the full variable domain: EPEVTQTPSHQVTQMGQEVILRCVPISNHLYFYWYRQILGQKVEFLVSFYNNEISEKSEIFDDQFSVERPDGSNFTLKIRSTKLEDSAMYFCASSEIGTVNYGYTFGSGTRLTVV.

V and J are TRBV30 and TRBJ1-2; D uncertain. Germline-derived CDR1 and CDR2 are GTSNPN and SVGIG (reference sequence). V was clipped by 0 bases and J by 3 bases, with 5 bases between them. The CDR3 is made up of 12 amino acids. The CDR3 DNA sequence: TGTGCCTGGAGTGTAGAACACTATGGCTACACCTTC. This codes for CAWSVEHYGYTF.

The chain links TRBV11-3 to TRBJ2-2, with TRBD2 matching over 8 bases. CDR1 is SGHNT and CDR2 is YENEEA in the germline V gene. This CDR3 region has 15 residues. Trimming cost V 1 base and J 5 bases; bases outside gene matches: 3. Written as DNA, the CDR3 is TGTGCCAGCAGCTTAGCATCGGGGGGGACCGGGGAGCTGTTTTTT. Protein product: CASSLASGGTGELFF.